One sample yielded the 18 T cell receptor beta chains listed below, sequenced in a study of T cells after yellow fever vaccination. A single record per CDR3 protein comes from TCRdb applying MiXCR to the 5' RACE reads. This sample yields 550,000 to 750,000 distinct CDR3 sequences, of which roughly 14% are seen a single time; more than 13% belongs to the top ten. Sequences were derived from PBMCs, sampled on the day of the yellow fever booster vaccination. The receptors were gathered from a man under 40 who received the YFV17D yellow fever vaccine.

This clonotype was counted ten times or more. The chain joins TRBV6-2 or TRBV6-3 to TRBJ2-7; TRBD2 matches at 8 bases. The CDR3 runs to 16 residues. V lost 5 bases, J lost 3 bases, and 12 bases stayed unmatched. CDR1 and CDR2 (germline): MNHEY, SVGEGT. The CDR3 region is CASSKRNRREGYEQYF. CDR3 sequence (DNA): TGTGCCAGCAGTAAAAGAAACCGTCGGGAGGGCTACGAGCAGTACTTC.

The chain recombines TRBV4-3 with TRBJ2-7; 12 nucleotides align to TRBD1. There are 16 residues in the CDR3. Per the germline V gene, CDR1 is LGHNA and CDR2 is YSLEER. V was clipped by 8 bases and J by 4 bases; unmatched bases: 12. The CDR3 region is CASSSGWGQGAYEQYF. CDR3 DNA: TGCGCCAGCTCAAGTGGATGGGGACAGGGGGCGTACGAGCAGTACTTC.

In its sample, this clonotype was seen once. The J gene is TRBJ2-1, the V gene TRBV6-2 or TRBV6-3; 8 bases fit TRBD2. V shed 5 bases and J 10 bases; nucleotides not matched to a gene: 16. Germline V gene data show CDR1 as MNHEY and CDR2 as SVGEGT. The CDR3 covers 16 residues. The CDR3 nucleotides read TGTGCCAGCAGTGATGGGACTAGAGGGCCTCCCTCCGAGCAGTTCTTC. Encoded protein: CASSDGTRGPPSEQFF.

This clonotype showed up just a few times. DNA for the CDR3: TGTGCCAGCAGCTTCGCCAGGCAAGAGACCCAGTACTTC. This sequence encodes CASSFARQETQYF. V and J are TRBV7-9 and TRBJ2-5; D ambiguous. Trimming shortened V by 3 bases and J by 2 bases, and 7 bases separated the two germline ends. The CDR3 covers 13 residues. The germline V gene encodes CDR1 SEHNR and CDR2 FQNEAQ (reference sequence).

The V and J genes are TRBV20-1 and TRBJ2-3; the D gene is possibly TRBD1 (6 bases). V gave up 4 bases and J gave up 0 bases, with 14 bases separating them. This CDR3 spans 15 amino acids. Looked up from germline, CDR1 is DFQATT and CDR2 is SNEGSKA (reference sequence). The CDR3 loop reads CSANRDLPSTDTQYF. In DNA, the CDR3 is TGCAGTGCTAACAGGGACCTCCCTAGCACAGATACGCAGTATTTT.

This clonotype appeared many times. This chain connects TRBV12-3 or TRBV12-4 to TRBJ2-1; 8 bases align to TRBD1. The V and J ends lost 7 bases and 3 bases, in that order; junction bases with no gene match: 8. The CDR3 totals 15 residues. In DNA form, the CDR3 reads TGTGCCAGCAAATCAGACAGGGGAGGCTACAATGAGCAGTTCTTC. Translating gives CASKSDRGGYNEQFF.

The chain is built from TRBV29-1 and TRBJ2-2; maybe TRBD1 (6 bases). This CDR3 is 13 amino acids long. The V and J ends lost 6 bases and 1 base respectively, with 9 bases between them. Per the germline V gene, CDR1 is SQVTM and CDR2 is ANQGSEA. The CDR3: CSVATGNTGELFF. CDR3 in DNA: TGCAGCGTAGCGACAGGGAACACCGGGGAGCTGTTTTTT.

The rearrangement links TRBV30 to TRBJ2-7; 8 bases line up with TRBD2. The CDR3 runs 14 residues. Germline values: CDR1 GTSNPN, CDR2 SVGIG (reference sequence). V gave up 2 bases and J gave up 6 bases; unmatched junction bases: 9. The CDR3 is CAWSPGRAGVEQYF. Here the CDR3 DNA reads TGTGCCTGGAGTCCCGGGAGGGCCGGAGTCGAGCAGTACTTC.

This sequence joins TRBV20-1 and TRBJ2-1; possible D gene TRBD1, 6 bases. The germline CDR1 and CDR2 sequences are DFQATT and SNEGSKA (reference sequence). V was cut by 7 bases and J by 6 bases, with 16 bases left in between. The CDR3 loop spans 13 amino acids. The CDR3 loop reads CSVGTGRGNEQFF. Here the CDR3 DNA reads TGCAGTGTAGGTACAGGGAGAGGCAATGAGCAGTTCTTC.

This clonotype has only a few counts. The J gene is TRBJ2-1, the V gene TRBV6-2 or TRBV6-3; 9 positions agree with TRBD2. The CDR3 covers 17 residues. From germline, CDR1 is MNHEY and CDR2 SVGEGT. Trimming took 2 bases from V and 2 from J; bases not matched to a gene: 7. The CDR3 spells CASSYLLAGPTYNEQFF. CDR3 DNA sequence: TGTGCCAGCAGTTACCTCCTAGCGGGACCGACCTACAATGAGCAGTTCTTC.

This clonotype showed up just a few times. This rearrangement joins TRBV24-1 to TRBJ2-1, with 7 bases matching TRBD1. J lost 6 bases, V lost 5 bases, and 9 bases had no gene match. Germline V CDR1 and CDR2: KGHDR, SFDVKD. The CDR3 runs 15 residues. The DNA for the CDR3 is TGTGCCACCAGTGGAGGGGGCAATGTGGGCAATGAGCAGTTCTTC. As protein: CATSGGGNVGNEQFF.

The V and J genes are TRBV20-1 and TRBJ2-3; TRBD1 matches at 7 bases. Germline CDR1 is DFQATT and CDR2 is SNEGSKA (reference sequence). This CDR3 comprises 17 residues. V dropped 5 bases and J dropped 0; count of bases not matched to a gene: 14. CDR3 sequence (DNA): TGCAGTGCTCTTTCCTACAGGGGCCCAGGGAGCACAGATACGCAGTATTTT. Protein sequence: CSALSYRGPGSTDTQYF.

This clonotype was observed a handful of times. This chain connects TRBV6-2 or TRBV6-3 to TRBJ2-1; 9 nucleotides align to TRBD1. The germline gives CDR1 MNHEY, CDR2 SVGEGT. The CDR3 runs 14 residues. The V gene end was trimmed by 0 bases and the J gene end by 9 bases; junction bases not matched to a gene: 3. This CDR3 reads CASSYSDRGAEQFF. The DNA of the CDR3 is TGTGCCAGCAGTTACTCGGACAGGGGAGCTGAGCAGTTCTTC.

This clonotype occurred a few times. The rearrangement joins TRBV27 to TRBJ2-5, with 8 bases lining up with TRBD1. Germline trimming cut 5 bases from V and 5 bases from J; bases unmatched to any gene: 7. Germline CDR1 is MNHEY and CDR2 is SMNVEV (reference sequence). The length of the CDR3 is 14 residues. Here the CDR3 DNA reads TGTGCCAGCAGTCTTGGACAGGGCGCCGAGACCCAGTACTTC. It yields the protein CASSLGQGAETQYF.

The chain employs TRBV5-5 and TRBJ2-1; D not resolved. Per germline, CDR1 SGHKS and CDR2 YYEKEE (reference sequence). The V end was cut by 0 bases, the J end by 5 bases, with 12 bases between. The CDR3 is 15 residues long. The CDR3 nucleotides are TGTGCCAGCAGCTTGGCCTTGGGGAACCACAATGAGCAGTTCTTC. This sequence encodes CASSLALGNHNEQFF.

This clonotype was counted only a few times. V gene TRBV19 combines with J gene TRBJ2-5; 10 bases line up with TRBD1. This CDR3 has 15 amino acids. Germline CDR1 reads LNHDA; CDR2 reads SQIVND (reference sequence). Germline trimming cut 4 bases from V and 5 bases from J; bases unmatched to any gene: 7. The CDR3 region has the DNA TGTGCCAGTAGTACAACCGGGACAGGGGTCGAGACCCAGTACTTC. Amino acid sequence: CASSTTGTGVETQYF.

This clonotype came up a few times. The chain uses TRBV28 and TRBJ1-2; TRBD1 might be the D (5 bases). With 5 bases removed from V and 4 bases from J, the gap between germline ends came to 14 bases. Germline CDR1 and CDR2: MDHEN and SYDVKM. This CDR3 has 14 amino acids. The CDR3 DNA is TGTGCCAGCAGTCTCTTAGACAGCGGCTATGGCTACACCTTC. This codes for CASSLLDSGYGYTF.

This clonotype was observed a few times. This rearrangement joins TRBV10-3 to TRBJ2-7, with D uncertain. This CDR3 region has 15 residues. The V end was cut by 0 bases, the J end by 7 bases, with 16 bases between. Germline CDR1 and CDR2: ENHRY and SYGVKD. CDR3 loop: CAISESKSVLGEQYF. Here the CDR3 DNA reads TGTGCCATCAGTGAGTCGAAGTCTGTCCTAGGGGAGCAGTACTTC.